This T cell receptor (beta chain) was identified in a study of human T cells and chemical hapten exposure. The overall study: The upper back received 0.01% DPC by patch testing, with results read at 6 days. Study-level results: Positively correlated with patch test score were the counts of PT1 expanded TCRs. Expanded TCRs showed more large CDR3 clusters than pre-sensitization or healthy control sets.

Individual cDNA molecules received unique molecular identifiers in the library. TCRdb processed the RACE reads anew with MiXCR; each CDR3 protein has one entry. The repertoire holds tens of thousands of distinct CDR3 sequences, with approximately 8.8% as singletons. As regards this clonotype: What it binds is not known.

V was clipped by 5 bases and J by 1 base; unmatched bases: 6. Germline V lookup: CDR1 SGHVS, CDR2 FQNEAQ. The CDR3 is 15 residues long. The time point is: pre-sensitization, week 0. The treatment is: therapeutic diphenylcyclopropenone sensitization with weekly scalp DPC. The rearrangement uses TRBV7-8 and TRBJ2-7; 9 bases match TRBD1. Sequences were derived from whole blood, sampled in connection with sensitization to the hapten diphenylcyclopropenone (DPC). This clonotype originated in a woman aged 40 to 50 with alopecia areata. Some clones in this sample may be carry-over from other donors' samples. The CDR3 DNA reads as TGTGCCAGCAGCGCGAGGGGGACAGGGTCCTACGAGCAGTACTTC. It specifies CASSARGTGSYEQYF.